The 22 T cell receptor beta chains given below trace back to one sample, sequenced in a study of spatial heterogeneity in lung cancer. Time point: sample taken at primary tumor resection. Unsorted whole RNA from tumor, nontumor lung or frozen PBMC underwent sequencing. MiXCR, run by TCRdb on the 5' RACE reads, gives a single entry per CDR3 protein. The sample has about 82,000 distinct CDR3 sequences; roughly an eighth are singletons. Material: PBMCs, obtained at surgery. The receptors originated from a male donor with early-stage non-small cell lung cancer.

This clonotype was seen a handful of times. The J gene is TRBJ1-1, the V gene TRBV11-2; 10 bases align to TRBD1. This CDR3 spans 13 amino acids. J lost 7 bases, V lost 8 bases, and 7 bases had no gene match. Germline loops: CDR1 SGHAT, CDR2 FQNNGV. CDR3: CASCSGQGFEAFF. The DNA for the CDR3 is TGTGCCAGCTGCTCGGGACAGGGGTTTGAAGCTTTCTTT.

This clonotype was found many times. The V and J genes are TRBV6-2 or TRBV6-3 and TRBJ2-7; D remains ambiguous. V lost 2 bases and J 4 bases, leaving 6 bases between the germline ends. CDR3 length: 12 residues. Germline V gene lookup returns CDR1 MNHEY and CDR2 SVGEGT. CDR3 nucleotides: TGTGCCAGCAGTTACGATGGGTACGAGCAGTACTTC. This gives the protein CASSYDGYEQYF.

This clonotype was detected a few times. The rearrangement links TRBV27 to TRBJ1-3, with 7 positions matching TRBD1. J lost 8 bases, V lost 4 bases, and 8 bases had no gene match. Germline V lookup: CDR1 MNHEY, CDR2 SMNVEV (reference sequence). The CDR3 is 14 residues long. The CDR3, as DNA: TGTGCCAGCAGTTACTCGGACAGGTCGGACACCATATATTTT. It yields the protein CASSYSDRSDTIYF.

This clonotype has ten or more counts. This chain joins TRBV7-9 and TRBJ1-3, with 7 nucleotides matching TRBD1. Germline trimming cut 5 bases from V and 2 bases from J; bases unmatched to any gene: 3. Per germline, CDR1 SEHNR and CDR2 FQNEAQ (reference sequence). The CDR3 is made up of 14 amino acids. The CDR3 region has the DNA TGTGCCAGCAGCCCAGGGGGTGCTGGAAACACCATATATTTT. Residues: CASSPGGAGNTIYF. The whole variable domain, remainder taken from reference TRBV7-9 and TRBJ1-3, is DTGVSQNPRHKITKRGQNVTFRCDPISEHNRLYWYRQTLGQGPEFLTYFQNEAQLEKSRLLSDRFSAERPKGSFSTLEIQRTEQGDSAMYLCASSPGGAGNTIYFGEGSWLTVV.

This clonotype was seen a handful of times. This rearrangement joins TRBV29-1 to TRBJ2-1; weak D call: TRBD2 (7 bases). The CDR3 length is 14 residues. CDR1 SQVTM and CDR2 ANQGSEA come from the germline V gene. V lost 3 bases and J lost 7, with 16 bases in between. The CDR3 sequence is CSVDGGGVSNEQFF. In nucleotides, the CDR3 is TGCAGCGTTGACGGAGGGGGGGTATCGAATGAGCAGTTCTTC.

The rearrangement joins TRBV19 to TRBJ1-1; 7 positions match TRBD1. CDR1 is LNHDA and CDR2 is SQIVND in the germline V gene (reference sequence). The CDR3 is 16 residues long. Unmatched junction bases numbered 13, after V lost 5 bases and J lost 4 bases. CDR3 protein: CASSLLTRQGTTEAFF. The CDR3 DNA reads TGTGCCAGTAGTCTCCTAACCCGACAGGGAACCACTGAAGCTTTCTTT.

The CDR3 spells CATQERDSGANVLTF. Written as DNA, the CDR3 is TGTGCCACCCAAGAAAGGGATTCTGGGGCCAACGTCCTGACTTTC. The chain carries TRBV19 and TRBJ2-6; D not certain. The V gene's germline CDR1 is LNHDA and CDR2 SQIVND (reference sequence). V was pared by 10 bases and J by 1 base, with 14 bases between. The CDR3 is 15 amino acids. Supplemented by reference TRBV19 and TRBJ2-6, the full variable domain reads DGGITQSPKYLFRKEGQNVTLSCEQNLNHDAMYWYRQDPGQGLRLIYYSQIVNDFQKGDIAEGYSVSREKKESFPLTVTSAQKNPTAFYLCATQERDSGANVLTFGAGSRLTVL.

This clonotype was seen ten or more times. The chain carries TRBV7-9 and TRBJ2-1, with 7 bases identical to TRBD2. Germline trimming cut 5 bases from V and 11 bases from J; bases unmatched to any gene: 9. The germline CDR1 and CDR2 sequences are SEHNR and FQNEAQ (reference sequence). The CDR3 runs 13 residues. Here the CDR3 DNA reads TGTGCCAGCAGCCCCCAGGCTAGCGGTCAGCAGTTCTTC. Amino acid sequence: CASSPQASGQQFF.

The chain joins TRBV5-1 to TRBJ2-1; no reliable D call. From germline, CDR1 is SGHRS and CDR2 YFSETQ. The V end was cut by 1 base, the J end by 0 bases, with 5 bases between. This CDR3 spans 14 amino acids. DNA for the CDR3: TGCGCCAGCAGCTTGTCTAACTCCTACAATGAGCAGTTCTTC. Its protein is CASSLSNSYNEQFF.

V gene TRBV5-1 combines with J gene TRBJ2-2, with 7 bases identical to TRBD1. The V segment lost 0 bases and the J segment 3 bases; nucleotides outside the gene matches: 2. The CDR3 loop spans 15 amino acids. Germline-derived CDR1 and CDR2 are SGHRS and YFSETQ. The DNA for the CDR3 is TGCGCCAGCAGCTTGGGAGGGGGCCACACCGGGGAGCTGTTTTTT. Translation gives CASSLGGGHTGELFF.

The chain is built from TRBV20-1 and TRBJ2-7, with 7 nucleotides matching TRBD2. The CDR3 has 16 amino acids. The V segment lost 0 bases and the J segment 7 bases; nucleotides outside the gene matches: 15. Germline lookup yields CDR1 DFQATT and CDR2 SNEGSKA (reference sequence). The CDR3 coding sequence is TGCAGTGCTAGAGATCCTGGCGAGGGGAGGGAATATGAGCAGTACTTC. Translation gives CSARDPGEGREYEQYF.

The table lists this clonotype with many counts. The V and J genes are TRBV12-3 or TRBV12-4 and TRBJ2-1; 11 nucleotides agree with TRBD2. CDR3 length: 14 residues. With V trimmed by 8 bases and J by 4 bases, 4 bases remained unmatched. CDR3 bases: TGTGCCAGCTCGACTAGCGGGACGTACAATGAGCAGTTCTTC. Its protein product is CASSTSGTYNEQFF.

This clonotype has at least ten counts. The chain combines TRBV7-2 with TRBJ2-2; TRBD2 matches 11 bases. V lost 4 bases, J lost 3 bases, and 1 base stayed unmatched. The germline V gene encodes CDR1 SGHTA and CDR2 FQGNSA. This CDR3 region has 15 residues. The DNA of the CDR3 is TGTGCCAGCAGCTGGGGACTAGCGGACACCGGGGAGCTGTTTTTT. Encoded protein: CASSWGLADTGELFF. The variable domain in full, completed from reference TRBV7-2 and TRBJ2-2, reads GAGVSQSPSNKVTEKGKDVELRCDPISGHTALYWYRQSLGQGLEFLIYFQGNSAPDKSGLPSDRFSAERTGGSVSTLTIQRTQQEDSAVYLCASSWGLADTGELFFGEGSRLTVL.

The V call is TRBV3-1, the J call TRBJ2-2, with D possibly matching TRBD2 (5 bases). V was trimmed by 3 bases and J by 4 bases, leaving 15 bases between them. This CDR3 contains 16 residues. The germline V gene encodes CDR1 LGHDT and CDR2 YNNKEL (reference sequence). The CDR3, as DNA: TGTGCCAGCAGCCACCATACCGGGATCAGCACCGGGGAGCTGTTTTTT. Its translation: CASSHHTGISTGELFF.

The chain uses TRBV18 and TRBJ1-1; D gene uncertain. Trimming removed 3 bases at V and 1 base at J, with 21 bases between. CDR3 length: 18 amino acids. Germline lookup yields CDR1 KGHSH and CDR2 LQKENI. CDR3 nucleotide sequence: TGTGCCAGCTCACCTCAACCATGGGCAGGTCGGGGGAACACTGAAGCTTTCTTT. Translating it yields CASSPQPWAGRGNTEAFF.

The V call is TRBV7-8, the J call TRBJ2-1; D gene unclear. This CDR3 comprises 17 residues. The germline CDR1 and CDR2 sequences are SGHVS and FQNEAQ. Trimming stripped 1 base from V and 0 bases from J, with 13 bases between. CDR3 residues: CASSLEVGFSSYNEQFF. The CDR3, as DNA: TGTGCCAGCAGCTTAGAAGTGGGCTTTAGCTCCTACAATGAGCAGTTCTTC.

This clonotype was detected only a few times. The gene calls are TRBV24-1 and TRBJ2-3; no clear D gene. The CDR3 consists of 12 residues. Between the trimmed V and J ends, which lost 4 bases and 4 bases, there was a span of 5 bases. CDR1 and CDR2 from the germline V gene are KGHDR and SFDVKD. The CDR3 DNA reads as TGTGCCACCAGTGAAGCCGCAGATACGCAGTATTTT. Translation: CATSEAADTQYF.

The chain employs TRBV20-1 and TRBJ2-3; tentatively, D is TRBD2 (5 bases). Between the trimmed V and J ends, which lost 5 bases and 1 base, there was a span of 10 bases. The germline V gene encodes CDR1 DFQATT and CDR2 SNEGSKA (reference sequence). The CDR3 is 13 residues long. Here the CDR3 reads CSAGGFRTDTQYF. Here the CDR3 DNA reads TGCAGTGCTGGCGGGTTCCGCACAGATACGCAGTATTTT.

This chain uses TRBV7-3 with TRBJ1-1; D uncertain. From germline, CDR1 is SGHTA and CDR2 FQGTGA. The V end lost 4 bases, the J end lost 1 base, and 7 bases lay between the germline ends. The CDR3 extends over 13 amino acids. The CDR3 here is CASSSSENTEAFF. The DNA for the CDR3 is TGTGCCAGCAGCTCCTCTGAGAACACTGAAGCTTTCTTT.

This clonotype has only a few counts. The chain has TRBV2 and TRBJ1-5; 8 bases align to TRBD1. Germline values: CDR1 SNHLY, CDR2 FYNNEI. After removal of 10 bases from V and 4 bases from J, the junction contained 12 bases not matched to a gene. The CDR3 consists of 15 residues. CDR3 residues: CATSILGQENQPQHF. DNA for the CDR3: TGTGCCACCTCGATTCTGGGACAGGAGAATCAGCCCCAGCATTTT.

The table lists this clonotype with a few counts. The genes are TRBV7-3 and TRBJ1-1; 7 bases agree with TRBD1. V lost 4 bases and J lost 5; bases outside the gene matches: 4. Germline CDR1 is SGHTA and CDR2 is FQGTGA. The CDR3 covers 13 residues. In DNA form, the CDR3 reads TGTGCCAGCAGCTCAGGGGGGAGGACTGAAGCTTTCTTT. This gives the protein CASSSGGRTEAFF.

The chain carries TRBV5-1 and TRBJ2-5; TRBD1 matches 8 bases. With 0 bases clipped from V and 5 bases from J, the junction kept 6 bases outside the gene matches. CDR3 length: 15 residues. CDR1 and CDR2 from the germline V gene are SGHRS and YFSETQ. CDR3 protein: CASSLVTGVMETQYF. The CDR3 DNA reads as TGCGCCAGCAGCTTGGTGACAGGGGTCATGGAGACCCAGTACTTC.